Below are 26 T cell receptor beta chains sequenced from a single sample in a study of glioma-infiltrating T cells after dendritic cell vaccination. As for time point: after dendritic cell vaccination, including at tumor progression/relapse. Data came from immunoSEQ multiplex PCR; TCRdb stores just in-frame clones and leaves some out. The top ten hold roughly 8.8% of the sample, which has fewer than 75,000 clones, more than 75% seen once. The specimen was blood, collected after dendritic cell vaccination. The receptor set was obtained from a human donor with glioblastoma.

This sequence joins TRBV6-5 and TRBJ2-2; D unresolved. The CDR3 totals 13 residues. Trimming left V 6 bases short and J 8 bases short, with 13 bases between. CDR1 MNHEY and CDR2 SVGAGI come from the germline V gene. The CDR3, as DNA: TGTGCCAGCAGCCCTACCCTTGTGGGGGAGCTGTTTTTT. It translates to CASSPTLVGELFF.

The chain uses TRBV5-1 and TRBJ2-3, with 9 positions matching TRBD1. This CDR3 has 16 residues. The germline CDR1 and CDR2 sequences are SGHRS and YFSETQ. The V gene end was trimmed by 2 bases and the J gene end by 3 bases; junction bases not matched to a gene: 7. The CDR3 DNA is TGCGCCAGCAGCTTCCAGACAGGGGGATTAACAGATACGCAGTATTTT. Protein product: CASSFQTGGLTDTQYF.

This chain links TRBV10-3 with TRBJ1-1, with 9 bases fitting TRBD1. This CDR3 contains 15 residues. The germline V gene encodes CDR1 ENHRY and CDR2 SYGVKD. V lost 11 bases to trimming and J lost 0 bases; unmatched junction nucleotides: 10. In DNA form, the CDR3 reads TGTGCCTCCCACAGGGGGCCGGGGATGAACACTGAAGCTTTCTTT. Translating it yields CASHRGPGMNTEAFF.

The chain joins TRBV9 to TRBJ1-6, with D unresolved. V lost 3 bases and J 9 bases, leaving 10 bases between the germline ends. This CDR3 contains 13 residues. The germline V gene has CDR1 SGDLS and CDR2 YYNGEE. Here the CDR3 reads CASSDGGFSPLHF. In DNA form, the CDR3 reads TGTGCCAGCAGCGACGGAGGGTTTTCACCCCTCCACTTT.

V usage is TRBV5-1 and J usage is TRBJ2-3; D is uncertain. This CDR3 is built from 16 residues. Trimming removed 0 bases from V and 0 bases from J, with 11 bases in between. The germline CDR1 and CDR2 sequences are SGHRS and YFSETQ. The CDR3 sequence is CASSLGPVYSTDTQYF. The CDR3 region has the DNA TGCGCCAGCAGCTTGGGCCCCGTCTATAGCACAGATACGCAGTATTTT.

This clone turned up a few times. V gene TRBV6-4 combines with J gene TRBJ2-1; TRBD1 matches 11 bases. In germline, CDR1 is MRHNA, CDR2 SNTAGT. The CDR3 has 15 residues. The ends lost 5 bases at V and 8 bases at J; junction bases unmatched: 8. The CDR3 sequence: CASSKGQGAIDEQFF. CDR3 DNA: TGTGCCAGCAGTAAAGGACAGGGGGCGATCGATGAGCAGTTCTTC.

This sequence joins TRBV30 and TRBJ2-7, with D tentatively TRBD1 (5 bases). Per germline, CDR1 GTSNPN and CDR2 SVGIG (reference sequence). V dropped 2 bases and J dropped 3 bases, with 14 bases sitting between them. The length of the CDR3 is 14 residues. CDR3 DNA: TGTGCCTGGAGTTGGACCAGGGCGGACTACGAGCAGTACTTC. Its translation is CAWSWTRADYEQYF.

This chain uses TRBV4-3 with TRBJ2-5; 8 bases match TRBD2. The V segment lost 4 bases and the J segment 5 bases; nucleotides outside the gene matches: 18. Germline V gene sequence: CDR1 LGHNA, CDR2 YSLEER. The CDR3 runs 18 residues. This CDR3 is CASSRHTAVAGGRETQYF. The CDR3 DNA follows: TGCGCCAGCAGCCGACACACCGCTGTGGCGGGGGGACGGGAGACCCAGTACTTC.

Here the CDR3 reads CASSQGGALNTEAFF. DNA of the CDR3: TGTGCCAGCAGCCAAGGTGGGGCCTTGAACACTGAAGCTTTCTTT. The V gene is TRBV14, the J gene TRBJ1-1, with D tentatively TRBD1 (5 bases). The V gene's germline CDR1 is SGHDN and CDR2 FVKESK. V lost 1 base and J 0 bases, leaving 9 bases between the germline ends. The CDR3 has 15 residues.

The chain carries TRBV25-1 and TRBJ2-2; 9 bases are shared with TRBD2. Germline V gene lookup returns CDR1 MGHDK and CDR2 SYGVNS. The V and J ends lost 1 base and 7 bases, in that order; junction bases with no gene match: 7. This CDR3 region has 16 residues. CDR3 bases: TGTGCCAGCAGTGAATTGGCGGGGGGGCCGGGCGGGGAGCTGTTTTTT. Its protein product is CASSELAGGPGGELFF.

The chain has TRBV5-4 and TRBJ1-5; D ambiguous. This CDR3 is built from 15 residues. Germline CDR1 and CDR2: SGHNT and YYREEE (reference sequence). The CDR3, as DNA: TGTCCCCCCTTCTTTCAGAGGTTTTTAAATCAGCCCCAGCATTTT. It specifies CPPFFQRFLNQPQHF.

The genes are TRBV7-8 and TRBJ2-3; D call uncertain. Trimming removed 1 base at V and 6 bases at J, with 5 bases between. Germline V gene lookup returns CDR1 SGHVS and CDR2 FQNEAQ. This CDR3 region has 12 residues. CDR3 nucleotides: TGTGCCAGCAGCTTAGGGGCTGATACGCAGTATTTT. This codes for CASSLGADTQYF. Using reference TRBV7-8 and TRBJ2-3 for the parts outside the CDR3, the full variable domain is GAGVSQSPRYKVAKRGQDVALRCDPISGHVSLFWYQQALGQGPEFLTYFQNEAQLDKSGLPSDRFFAERPEGSVSTLKIQRTQQEDSAVYLCASSLGADTQYFGPGTRLTVL.

This chain joins TRBV19 and TRBJ2-1; 11 nucleotides agree with TRBD2. With 5 bases clipped from V and 4 bases from J, the junction kept 7 bases outside the gene matches. CDR1 LNHDA and CDR2 SQIVND come from the germline V gene (reference sequence). The CDR3 totals 16 residues. CDR3 in amino acids: CASSPNSGGGYNEQFF. The CDR3 DNA reads TGTGCCAGTAGTCCCAATAGCGGGGGGGGATACAATGAGCAGTTCTTC.

The V call is TRBV4-1, the J call TRBJ2-7; D perhaps matches TRBD2 (6 bases). The CDR3 is made up of 14 amino acids. The V end lost 4 bases, the J end lost 3 bases, and 13 bases lay between the germline ends. Germline V gene lookup returns CDR1 MGHRA and CDR2 YSYEKL. The CDR3 loop is CASSPQNSGYEQYF. For the CDR3, the DNA is TGCGCCAGCAGCCCTCAAAATAGCGGCTACGAGCAGTACTTC.

This clone turned up a few times. This chain links TRBV6-5 with TRBJ2-2, with D perhaps matching TRBD2 (7 bases). Per germline, CDR1 MNHEY and CDR2 SVGAGI. This CDR3 spans 13 amino acids. V gave up 10 bases and J gave up 7 bases, with 16 bases separating them. Here the CDR3 DNA reads TGTGCCACCGAGGGGGGGTACGGCGGGGAGCTGTTTTTT. Amino acids: CATEGGYGGELFF.

The chain links TRBV7-9 to TRBJ1-1, with a weak D call TRBD1 (6 bases). V lost 4 bases, J lost 4 bases, and 13 bases lay in between. Germline values: CDR1 SEHNR, CDR2 FQNEAQ (reference sequence). CDR3 length: 14 amino acids. The DNA of the CDR3 is TGTGCCAGCAGCTACAGGGAAATAGGCACTGAAGCTTTCTTT. This codes for CASSYREIGTEAFF. Variable domain in full (rest from reference TRBV7-9 and TRBJ1-1): DTGVSQNPRHKITKRGQNVTFRCDPISEHNRLYWYRQTLGQGPEFLTYFQNEAQLEKSRLLSDRFSAERPKGSFSTLEIQRTEQGDSAMYLCASSYREIGTEAFFGQGTRLTVV.

This clone was recorded only once. This chain uses TRBV18 with TRBJ1-1; TRBD1 matches at 8 bases. The junction had 16 bases not matched to a gene; V was cut back by 2 bases and J by 5 bases. The CDR3 consists of 18 residues. Germline-derived CDR1 and CDR2 are KGHSH and LQKENI. The CDR3 region has the DNA TGTGCCAGCTCACCAAGGGGGGGCACAGGGGGGACCCCGACTGAAGCTTTCTTT. The encoded protein is CASSPRGGTGGTPTEAFF.

V gene TRBV6-1 combines with J gene TRBJ2-5; 11 bases agree with TRBD2. Germline V gene lookup returns CDR1 MNHNS and CDR2 SASEGT. Trimming at V came to 1 base and at J to 8 bases, leaving 12 bases not matched to a gene. The length of the CDR3 is 17 residues. The CDR3 DNA reads as TGTGCCAGCAGTGAAGTCGTGCCTAGCGGGGGGCTTGGAACCCAGTACTTC. It translates to CASSEVVPSGGLGTQYF.

The chain recombines TRBV6-1 with TRBJ1-4, with 7 nucleotides matching TRBD1. Looked up from germline, CDR1 is MNHNS and CDR2 is SASEGT. The CDR3 spans 15 residues. V lost 6 bases, J lost 4 bases, and 8 bases stayed unmatched. CDR3 DNA: TGTGCCAGCAGCCGGGGGACAGACAGTAATGAAAAACTGTTTTTT. It yields the protein CASSRGTDSNEKLFF.

The gene calls are TRBV10-3 and TRBJ1-1; D not certain. This CDR3 comprises 14 residues. Germline values: CDR1 ENHRY, CDR2 SYGVKD. Trimming cost V 0 bases and J 1 base, with 6 bases left between them. The CDR3 DNA is TGTGCCATCAGTGAGTCTTACGGGAACACTGAAGCTTTCTTT. This encodes CAISESYGNTEAFF.

The chain has TRBV27 and TRBJ2-2; 9 nucleotides agree with TRBD2. The V gene end was trimmed by 2 bases and the J gene end by 4 bases; junction bases not matched to a gene: 2. CDR3 length equals 15 residues. Germline V lookup: CDR1 MNHEY, CDR2 SMNVEV (reference sequence). CDR3: CASSLAGGTTGELFF. The CDR3 DNA sequence: TGTGCCAGCAGTTTAGCGGGGGGGACCACCGGGGAGCTGTTTTTT.

The count of this clone is one. The V gene is TRBV5-1, the J gene TRBJ2-1, with 9 bases that match TRBD2. V was clipped by 0 bases and J by 2 bases; unmatched bases: 6. The CDR3 loop spans 17 amino acids. CDR1 is SGHRS, CDR2 YFSETQ, per germline. This CDR3 is CASSLDGSGGTYNEQFF. DNA of the CDR3: TGCGCCAGCAGCTTGGATGGTAGCGGGGGAACCTACAATGAGCAGTTCTTC.

The chain links TRBV15 to TRBJ2-5; D gene uncertain. Germline V gives CDR1 LNHNV, CDR2 YYDKDF (reference sequence). The CDR3 has 13 amino acids. V lost 5 bases and J lost 5, with 12 bases in between. The CDR3 region is CATSDATRETQYF. The CDR3 DNA is TGTGCCACCAGCGATGCGACACGGGAGACCCAGTACTTC. Full variable domain (rest looked up from reference TRBV15 and TRBJ2-5): DAMVIQNPRYQVTQFGKPVTLSCSQTLNHNVMYWYQQKSSQAPKLLFHYYDKDFNNEADTPDNFQSRRPNTSFCFLDIRSPGLGDTAMYLCATSDATRETQYFGPGTRLLVL.

This clone was seen once. CDR3 sequence reads: CASSPGGTSGGGSTDTQYF. The CDR3 DNA reads as TGTGCCAGCAGTCCCGGGGGGACTAGCGGGGGGGGAAGCACAGATACGCAGTATTTT. The chain has TRBV5-4 and TRBJ2-3, with 16 bases identical to TRBD2. Germline loops: CDR1 SGHNT, CDR2 YYREEE (reference sequence). This CDR3 region has 19 residues. V was clipped by 5 bases and J by 0 bases; unmatched bases: 9.

V and J are TRBV18 and TRBJ1-1; 7 bases agree with TRBD1. Germline V gene sequence: CDR1 KGHSH, CDR2 LQKENI. With V trimmed by 5 bases and J by 0 bases, 3 bases remained unmatched. The length of the CDR3 is 14 residues. The CDR3 protein is CASSAGQMNTEAFF. The CDR3 nucleotides read TGTGCCAGCTCAGCGGGACAGATGAACACTGAAGCTTTCTTT.

V usage is TRBV6-1 and J usage is TRBJ1-6; 7 bases map to TRBD1. This CDR3 region has 14 residues. Unmatched junction bases numbered 13, after V lost 7 bases and J lost 13 bases. Germline CDR1 is MNHNS and CDR2 is SASEGT. The CDR3 is CASKDRDSFSPLHF. The CDR3 coding sequence is TGTGCCAGCAAAGACCGGGACAGTTTTTCTCCCCTCCACTTT.